This TCR beta chain appears in the sequencing data of a study of shared clonotypes between healthy human individuals (dated by TCRdb to 2020 to 2022). Background on the whole study: Three men and two women, aged 18 to 49 years, made up the cohort. For each donor, CD4 naive and CD4 memory were each given three plates, CD8 naive was given two plates, and CD8 memory was given one plate. To estimate repertoire size and how much clonotypes are shared between individuals, the study performed deep sequencing of blood TCR repertoires from a handful of healthy adults. To increase sequencing depth and limit assay-specific biases, TCR repertoire library preparation and sequencing were carried out by different laboratories using diverse techniques. Leukapheresis yielded between about 0.85 and 9.5 billion PBMCs per donor.

Comments on this clone: Its cognate antigen has yet to be identified. Base-call qualities are not available, and no considerably larger clone is one nucleotide away.

CD8 naive samples consisted of CD45RO-negative cells that were positively selected for CCR7, yielding a CD45RA+CCR7+ population without TemRA cells. The donors were healthy, HIV-negative adults who had no recently reported acute infections or vaccinations. Every donor was a Caucasian adult living in Nashville, Tennessee, USA. Blood was obtained by leukapheresis, after which PBMCs were separated by Ficoll-Histopaque density gradient centrifugation and cryopreserved in liquid nitrogen vapor phase. Analytical flow cytometry was used to check the purity and quantity of each magnetically sorted T cell population. Genomic DNA was isolated from every sorted fraction and measured by UV absorbance on a Nanodrop 2000c. The germline V gene (reference sequence) provides CDR1 MNHEY and CDR2 SMNVEV. Deletion took 10 bases off V and 2 bases off J, with a span of 16 bases between the germline ends. Taken from cysteine to phenylalanine, the CDR3 has 14 residues. Just CDR3 DNA is preserved here, 42 bases in frame from base 1.

The investigation overall reported the following: When a few donors were compared, the shared fraction of clonotypes was about 5% for naive CD4, roughly 3.3% for naive CD8, more than 2% for memory CD4, and less than 0.5% for memory CD8. Compared with non-shared clonotypes, clonotypes shared by all four sorted-subset donors had higher generation probabilities. Naive subsets generally had larger estimated clonotype richness than memory subsets did. Pairwise subsampling led to the expectation that sequencing depth would affect the degree of clonotype sharing among donors. Sampling was restricted to blood, and TCR repertoires in tissue are likely to differ from TCR repertoires in blood. Even with the large sequencing depth, rarefaction of the sorted-subset datasets indicated that sequencing was incomplete. Because the study included a small number of donors, the genetic and exposure-history diversity represented was limited.

Using the deep immunoSEQ assay, TCR CDR3 regions were amplified from genomic DNA by multiplex PCR. Extracted genomic DNA from each cell subset was distributed evenly across all wells of several immunoSEQ 96-well plates, and each plate was treated as a replicate. For sorted subsets, roughly 200 ng of genomic DNA, equivalent to around 30,000 T cell genomes, went into each replicate PCR. The purified libraries were quantified using a Qubit 3.0 fluorometer, sized with a Bioanalyzer 2100, and then quantified again using the KAPA Library Quantification kit. Each immunoSEQ 96-well plate was sequenced on its own single-read 150-cycle Illumina NextSeq 550 flow cell. In the authors' own workflow: Because the immunoSEQ output included only junctional sequences and no quality scores, the filtering could not be the same as the filtering used for full-length reads. Sequences were annotated with PyIR, a Python wrapper for IgBLAST v1.9, using IMGT germline references to assign V/J genes and CDR3. Any read was removed if the V/J assignment was weak (E-value above 1e-6), the CDR3 was missing, or the read contained stop codons, out-of-frame junctions, or ambiguous translated residues. V3J clonotypes were defined by identical inferred V gene, J gene, and CDR3 amino acid sequence. To compute the percentage overlap between repertoires, the number of shared unique clonotypes was divided by the size of the smaller repertoire. Three approaches were used to assess repertoire richness: RTK rarefaction, the Chao1 estimator, and Recon v2.1 estimates of unobserved clonotypes. OLGA was used to compute generation probabilities for all TCRbeta clonotypes that the gDNA method yielded from several donors. TCRdb stores this immuneACCESS table with in-frame sequences only. Part of the clones is absent; in the studies checked, under half of the shortfall reflects unresolved V genes, and no reason is known for the rest. V, J and clone size are those of that table, while D and trimming were read from the DNA. This sample holds around 610,000 clones; 95% to 96% were observed only once. Jointly, the top ten make up more than 0.085% of the sample.

This sequence was found in a woman in her 30s in good health. The rearrangement combines TRBV27 with TRBJ2-3, with no D gene named confidently. The sequencing sample was made of naive CD8+ T cells sorted from blood. The cell subset or site label of this sample denotes: CD45RA+CCR7+. The DNA sequence is TGTGCCACCTCCCGCCAGCACAACACAGATACGCAGTATTTT. The encoded protein is CATSRQHNTDTQYF.